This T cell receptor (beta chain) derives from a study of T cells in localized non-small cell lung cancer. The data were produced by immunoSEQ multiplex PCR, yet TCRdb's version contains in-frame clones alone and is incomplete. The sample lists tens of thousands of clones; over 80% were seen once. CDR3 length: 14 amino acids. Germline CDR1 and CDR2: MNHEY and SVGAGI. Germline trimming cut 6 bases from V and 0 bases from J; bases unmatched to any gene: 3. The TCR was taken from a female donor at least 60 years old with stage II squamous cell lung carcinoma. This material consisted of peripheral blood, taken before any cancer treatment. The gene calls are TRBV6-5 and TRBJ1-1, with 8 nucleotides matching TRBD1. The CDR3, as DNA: TGTGCCAGCAGGCCGGGACAGGTGAACACTGAAGCTTTCTTT. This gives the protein CASRPGQVNTEAFF.